The present entry profiles one T cell receptor beta chain with its context. This sample is part of a study of OX40 agonist ivuxolimab in advanced cancers. Turning to the study itself: The patients received ivuxolimab by intravenous route every 2 weeks at 0.01 to 10 mg/kg.

The CDR3 length is 14 residues. Germline V gene sequence: CDR1 SGHAT, CDR2 FQNNGV. With 4 bases clipped from V and 7 bases from J, the junction kept 8 bases outside the gene matches. Generated by immunoSEQ multiplex PCR, the TCRdb table keeps only in-frame clones and is missing some. The data contain tens of thousands of clones, 70% to 90% of them singletons. The chain links TRBV11-2 to TRBJ2-5, with 8 bases matching TRBD1. Here the sequenced sample was CD4+ or CD8+ T cells sorted from blood, taken in a trial of the OX40 agonist ivuxolimab. The source of this sequence is an adult with an advanced solid tumor such as melanoma, head and neck, liver or kidney cancer. In nucleotides, the CDR3 is TGTGCCAGCAGCTACGGGGACAGGACGGGGACCCAGTACTTC. The encoded protein is CASSYGDRTGTQYF.